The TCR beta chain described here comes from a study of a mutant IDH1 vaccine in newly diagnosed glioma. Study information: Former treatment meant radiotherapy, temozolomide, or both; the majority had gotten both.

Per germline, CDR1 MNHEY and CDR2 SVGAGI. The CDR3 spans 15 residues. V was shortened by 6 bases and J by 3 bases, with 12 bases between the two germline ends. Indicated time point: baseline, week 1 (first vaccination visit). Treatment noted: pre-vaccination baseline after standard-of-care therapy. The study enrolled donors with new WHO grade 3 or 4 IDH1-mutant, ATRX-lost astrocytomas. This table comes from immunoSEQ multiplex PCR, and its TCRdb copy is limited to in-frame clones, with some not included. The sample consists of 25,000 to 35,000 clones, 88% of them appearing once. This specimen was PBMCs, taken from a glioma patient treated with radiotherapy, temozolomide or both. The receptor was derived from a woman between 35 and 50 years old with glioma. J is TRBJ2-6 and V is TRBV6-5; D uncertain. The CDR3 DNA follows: TGTGCCAGCAGCCCCGTGACCGATGGGGCCAACGTCCTGACTTTC. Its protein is CASSPVTDGANVLTF.